This T cell receptor beta chain was retrieved from a study of early T cells in non-severe SARS-CoV-2 infection. Looking at the study overall: Unsorted whole-blood RNA was sequenced in bulk, leaving chains unpaired.

Researchers tagged individual cDNA molecules with unique molecular identifiers. TCRdb called the 5' RACE reads again in MiXCR, with one record for every CDR3 protein. Seen here are under 85,000 distinct CDR3 sequences, about 12% observed once, and the top ten hold roughly 3%. Trimming left V 3 bases short and J 7 bases short, with 13 bases between. Germline assignment: CDR1 MNHNS and CDR2 SASEGT. CDR3 size: 14 residues. Ten or more counts support this clonotype. The sample comprised whole blood. This TCR came from an adult who was a healthcare worker with PCR-confirmed SARS-CoV-2 infection or an uninfected control (not recorded which). V and J are TRBV6-1 and TRBJ1-5; perhaps TRBD1 as D (5 bases). CDR3 sequence reads: CASSDGGVGQPQHF. Here the CDR3 DNA reads TGTGCCAGCAGTGACGGGGGTGTGGGACAGCCCCAGCATTTT.